Shown below are 23 T cell receptor beta chains from a single sample sequenced in a study of cytomegalovirus exposure and HLA in healthy donors (dated by TCRdb to 2015 to 2018). Preparation of the library involved the immunoSEQ multiplex PCR assay. Here the immuneACCESS table is served through TCRdb, limited to in-frame sequences with V and J called. Missing clones are a known gap in these copies; in checked studies unresolved V genes cover under half, and the rest lacks a known reason. Present in this sample are about 240,000 clones, roughly 86% of which were seen just once. The ten largest clonotypes hold roughly 1.2% of the sample. Sequenced sample: PBMCs. These receptors all stem from a woman in her twenties or thirties in good health and CMV-seropositive.

The V call is TRBV5-1, the J call TRBJ2-1; possible D gene TRBD1, 6 bases. Deletions cut 0 bases from V and 1 base from J, with 11 bases between. This CDR3 contains 16 residues. The germline gives CDR1 SGHRS, CDR2 YFSETQ. CDR3 DNA: TGCGCCAGCAGCTTGGGGGCGACAGGTTCCTACAATGAGCAGTTCTTC. Its translation: CASSLGATGSYNEQFF.

With regard to this clone: Other DNA sequences of this sample code for an identical CDR3. J is TRBJ1-1 and V is TRBV7-2; D remains ambiguous. The length of the CDR3 is 13 residues. Germline assignment: CDR1 SGHTA and CDR2 FQGNSA. Trimming took off 3 bases at V and 4 bases at J, with 9 bases between the two ends. CDR3 in DNA: TGTGCCAGCAGCTTTCAAGGGAGCACTGAAGCTTTCTTT. It is translated as CASSFQGSTEAFF.

This clone was recorded a few times. This chain joins TRBV28 and TRBJ1-5, with D possibly matching TRBD1 (5 bases). The CDR3 is 15 residues long. Trimming shortened V by 6 bases and J by 6 bases, and 18 bases separated the two germline ends. Looked up from germline, CDR1 is MDHEN and CDR2 is SYDVKM. CDR3 in DNA: TGTGCCAGCAGCCAAACCTCCTCGGGGGTTCAGCCCCAGCATTTT. This gives the protein CASSQTSSGVQPQHF.

This rearrangement joins TRBV9 to TRBJ2-5, with 14 bases that match TRBD2. V gave up 0 bases and J gave up 4 bases; unmatched junction bases: 8. Germline V gene lookup returns CDR1 SGDLS and CDR2 YYNGEE. CDR3 length: 18 amino acids. The CDR3 nucleotides are TGTGCCAGCAGCGTAGGGGGACTAGCGGGAGATATGGGAGAGACCCAGTACTTC. Its protein is CASSVGGLAGDMGETQYF.

The V and J genes are TRBV5-1 and TRBJ2-5; unclear D gene. Trimming removed 2 bases from V and 4 bases from J, with 12 bases in between. The CDR3 runs 14 residues. Germline V gene data show CDR1 as SGHRS and CDR2 as YFSETQ. The CDR3 spells CASSFAYPGETQYF. The CDR3, as DNA: TGCGCCAGCAGCTTCGCCTACCCAGGAGAGACCCAGTACTTC.

This chain connects TRBV5-5 to TRBJ2-1; TRBD2 might be the D (5 bases). Germline values: CDR1 SGHKS, CDR2 YYEKEE (reference sequence). CDR3 length equals 14 residues. Trimming removed 4 bases at V and 7 bases at J, with 15 bases between. CDR3 in amino acids: CASSILLVQNEQFF. DNA of the CDR3: TGTGCCAGCAGCATCCTACTAGTTCAGAATGAGCAGTTCTTC.

The rearrangement joins TRBV18 to TRBJ2-7; 10 nucleotides align to TRBD2. This CDR3 has 16 residues. Germline V gene sequence: CDR1 KGHSH, CDR2 LQKENI. J gave up 4 bases and V 3 bases, and 9 bases lay outside the gene matches. CDR3: CASSPPPASGSYEQYF. CDR3 coding DNA: TGTGCCAGCTCACCTCCACCGGCTAGCGGGAGTTACGAGCAGTACTTC.

The chain links TRBV28 to TRBJ2-3; 7 bases are shared with TRBD2. V shed 3 bases and J 1 base; nucleotides not matched to a gene: 4. The CDR3 is 15 amino acids. Germline V gene sequence: CDR1 MDHEN, CDR2 SYDVKM. CDR3 amino acids: CASSLPSGGTDTQYF. The CDR3 nucleotides read TGTGCCAGCAGTTTGCCTAGCGGAGGCACAGATACGCAGTATTTT.

The rearrangement uses TRBV4-1 and TRBJ2-7; weak D call: TRBD1 (6 bases). Trimming took 2 bases from V and 5 from J, leaving 16 bases between them. This CDR3 spans 15 amino acids. Germline V lookup: CDR1 MGHRA, CDR2 YSYEKL. The DNA for the CDR3 is TGCGCCAGCAGCCAAACACTTAGACAGGAGAACGAGCAGTACTTC. Protein: CASSQTLRQENEQYF.

This clone was seen only once. V gene TRBV9 combines with J gene TRBJ2-7, with 7 bases aligning to TRBD2. The CDR3 covers 15 residues. Trimming cost V 2 bases and J 0 bases; bases outside gene matches: 5. The germline V gene has CDR1 SGDLS and CDR2 YYNGEE. The CDR3 DNA sequence: TGTGCCAGCAGCGTGAGCGGGGAGAGCTCCTACGAGCAGTACTTC. It specifies CASSVSGESSYEQYF. Drawing the rest from reference TRBV9 and TRBJ2-7, the complete variable domain is DSGVTQTPKHLITATGQRVTLRCSPRSGDLSVYWYQQSLDQGLQFLIQYYNGEERAKGNILERFSAQQFPDLHSELNLSSLELGDSALYFCASSVSGESSYEQYFGPGTRLTVT.

The rearrangement links TRBV7-9 to TRBJ2-1; 10 bases line up with TRBD1. This CDR3 is 18 amino acids long. Germline CDR1 and CDR2: SEHNR and FQNEAQ (reference sequence). J was trimmed by 2 bases and V by 3 bases; bases with no gene match: 10. Written as DNA, the CDR3 is TGTGCCAGCAGCTTCCTTCCCGGTGGACAGGGGGCCTACAATGAGCAGTTCTTC. Translation: CASSFLPGGQGAYNEQFF.

In regard to this clone: Other DNA variants within this sample encode the same CDR3. The rearrangement joins TRBV28 to TRBJ2-3; D is unclear. This CDR3 comprises 13 residues. With 4 bases removed from V and 0 bases from J, the gap between germline ends came to 5 bases. Germline V gives CDR1 MDHEN, CDR2 SYDVKM. The CDR3: CASSSGSTDTQYF. Written as DNA, the CDR3 is TGTGCCAGCAGTTCGGGTAGCACAGATACGCAGTATTTT.

The chain is built from TRBV10-3 and TRBJ2-3; D possibly corresponds to TRBD1 (6 bases). Germline V lookup: CDR1 ENHRY, CDR2 SYGVKD. CDR3 length: 14 amino acids. The ends were cut back, 4 bases at V and 4 bases at J, with 12 bases in the middle. The CDR3 is CAISVWGHADTQYF. The CDR3 DNA reads as TGTGCCATCAGTGTTTGGGGGCACGCAGATACGCAGTATTTT.

The V gene is TRBV30, the J gene TRBJ1-4; 7 bases match TRBD1. There are 14 residues in the CDR3. V shed 2 bases and J 7 bases; nucleotides not matched to a gene: 7. The germline V gene encodes CDR1 GTSNPN and CDR2 SVGIG (reference sequence). The DNA of the CDR3 is TGTGCCTGGAGTCCCACTTCAGGGGGTGAAAAACTGTTTTTT. As protein: CAWSPTSGGEKLFF.

J is TRBJ2-6 and V is TRBV27; possibly TRBD1 for D (6 bases). The length of the CDR3 is 18 residues. With 3 bases removed from V and 0 bases from J, the gap between germline ends came to 15 bases. Germline CDR1 MNHEY, CDR2 SMNVEV (reference sequence). The CDR3 coding sequence is TGTGCCAGCAGTTTCAGGCCAGGGGCCCTCTCTGGGGCCAACGTCCTGACTTTC. This gives the protein CASSFRPGALSGANVLTF.

The genes are TRBV5-1 and TRBJ2-1, with 10 positions matching TRBD2. There are 14 residues in the CDR3. CDR1 and CDR2 from the germline V gene are SGHRS and YFSETQ. Trimming removed 5 bases from V and 5 bases from J; junction bases left unmatched: 4. Written as DNA, the CDR3 is TGCGCCAGCAGTTTAGCGGGAGGTCACAATGAGCAGTTCTTC. This encodes CASSLAGGHNEQFF.

The genes are TRBV30 and TRBJ2-7; weak D call: TRBD2 (5 bases). The CDR3 spans 12 residues. V was cut by 0 bases and J by 4 bases, with 7 bases left in between. CDR1 and CDR2 (germline): GTSNPN, SVGIG (reference sequence). CDR3 sequence: CAWSVGRYEQYF. CDR3 DNA sequence: TGTGCCTGGAGTGTTGGGAGATACGAGCAGTACTTC.

This clone was counted between two and nine times. The chain uses TRBV2 and TRBJ2-7; maybe TRBD1 (6 bases). The CDR3 covers 16 residues. CDR1 is SNHLY, CDR2 FYNNEI, per germline. Trimming took 6 bases from V and 0 from J, leaving 18 bases between them. The CDR3 protein is CASRASWTDSSYEQYF. The CDR3 DNA is TGTGCCAGCAGGGCGTCCTGGACAGATAGCTCCTACGAGCAGTACTTC.

The chain combines TRBV28 with TRBJ1-2, with D possibly TRBD1 on 5 matching bases. The CDR3 totals 22 residues. The germline V gene encodes CDR1 MDHEN and CDR2 SYDVKM. Trimming cost V 3 bases and J 3 bases, with 35 bases left between them. CDR3 in DNA: TGTGCCAGCAGTTTTCTTGTTGACGGACCGACGACAGCAGCCCCCGTTGACTATGGCTACACCTTC. Amino acids: CASSFLVDGPTTAAPVDYGYTF.

This rearrangement joins TRBV30 to TRBJ2-1; TRBD2 matches at 9 bases. This CDR3 is built from 16 residues. J gave up 9 bases and V 2 bases, and 14 bases lay outside the gene matches. CDR1 is GTSNPN, CDR2 SVGIG, per germline (reference sequence). The CDR3 coding sequence is TGTGCCTGGAGTCAAGAGGCGGCGGGAGGGAACGGTGAGCAGTTCTTC. It is translated as CAWSQEAAGGNGEQFF.

This clone has more than one count but fewer than ten. The chain recombines TRBV2 with TRBJ1-4; D not certain. The CDR3 runs 14 residues. Germline V gives CDR1 SNHLY, CDR2 FYNNEI. Between the trimmed V and J ends, which lost 6 bases and 8 bases, there was a span of 16 bases. The CDR3 sequence is CASRPQWTREKLFF. CDR3 sequence (DNA): TGTGCCAGCAGGCCACAGTGGACTAGGGAAAAACTGTTTTTT.

The chain is built from TRBV10-3 and TRBJ1-4, with a possible D match to TRBD1 (5 bases). The CDR3 runs to 14 residues. Trimming left V 0 bases short and J 8 bases short, with 10 bases between. Germline V gene data show CDR1 as ENHRY and CDR2 as SYGVKD. This chain's CDR3 is CAISESQGHEKLFF. The CDR3 region has the DNA TGTGCCATCAGTGAGTCCCAGGGCCACGAAAAACTGTTTTTT.

The chain uses TRBV5-1 and TRBJ2-6; a weak D match, TRBD1 (5 bases). Trimming took 0 bases from V and 4 from J, leaving 14 bases between them. The CDR3 has 17 amino acids. CDR1 and CDR2 from the germline V gene are SGHRS and YFSETQ. CDR3 region: CASSLDPQGTGANVLTF. The CDR3 nucleotides are TGCGCCAGCAGCTTGGACCCCCAGGGCACAGGGGCCAACGTCCTGACTTTC.